Each of the 32 T cell receptor beta chains below was sequenced from the same sample in a study of identical twins. Via MiXCR, TCRdb re-called the 5' RACE reads, giving one row per CDR3 protein. Of 640,000 or so distinct CDR3 sequences in the sample, 5.5% to 6.5% are singletons; the top ten hold roughly 2%. The material sequenced was naive T cells sorted from blood. The origin of the receptors is a man between 18 and 35 years old in good health.

In its sample, this clonotype was seen many times. This rearrangement joins TRBV11-2 to TRBJ2-1; the match to TRBD2 covers 8 bases. Germline values: CDR1 SGHAT, CDR2 FQNNGV. CDR3 size: 15 residues. V lost 6 bases and J lost 11; bases outside the gene matches: 15. CDR3 region: CASSSHREGLWKQFF. In nucleotides, the CDR3 is TGTGCCAGCAGTTCCCATCGGGAGGGGCTTTGGAAGCAGTTCTTC.

The chain is built from TRBV4-3 and TRBJ2-7, with 10 bases aligning to TRBD2. J gave up 5 bases and V 0 bases, and 7 bases lay outside the gene matches. The CDR3 has 16 amino acids. Germline CDR1 is LGHNA and CDR2 is YSLEER. CDR3 DNA: TGCGCCAGCAGCCAAGAGTCGGATAGCGGGAGGAACGAGCAGTACTTC. Protein: CASSQESDSGRNEQYF.

V gene TRBV4-3 combines with J gene TRBJ1-3, with D maybe TRBD1 (6 bases). The germline CDR1 and CDR2 sequences are LGHNA and YSLEER. The V end was cut by 0 bases, the J end by 0 bases, with 12 bases between. The length of the CDR3 is 17 residues. The CDR3 region has the DNA TGCGCCAGCAGCCAAGAGGGAACAGGGTCCTCTGGAAACACCATATATTTT. Protein sequence: CASSQEGTGSSGNTIYF.

This clonotype was detected a few times. The chain joins TRBV20-1 to TRBJ1-3, with no clear D. The germline CDR1 and CDR2 sequences are DFQATT and SNEGSKA (reference sequence). The CDR3 totals 13 residues. V dropped 3 bases and J dropped 4 bases, with 10 bases sitting between them. The CDR3 spells CSASSTLGNTIYF. The CDR3 DNA follows: TGCAGTGCTAGTTCCACTCTCGGAAACACCATATATTTT.

In this sample, this clonotype turned up many times. The V gene is TRBV6-5, the J gene TRBJ1-4; D gene uncertain. Germline CDR1 is MNHEY and CDR2 is SVGAGI. The CDR3 consists of 15 residues. V was trimmed by 3 bases and J by 4 bases, leaving 12 bases between them. CDR3 in DNA: TGTGCCAGCAGTTATGGCCACGGCTATAATGAAAAACTGTTTTTT. Protein sequence: CASSYGHGYNEKLFF.

This clonotype appeared many times. The genes are TRBV5-1 and TRBJ2-1, with D perhaps matching TRBD2 (5 bases). The V gene lost 1 base and the J gene lost 4 bases, with 9 bases spanning the gap. The CDR3 runs 14 residues. The V gene's germline CDR1 is SGHRS and CDR2 YFSETQ. The CDR3 nucleotides read TGCGCCAGCAGCTTGAGCGGACCATACAATGAGCAGTTCTTC. As protein: CASSLSGPYNEQFF.

This clonotype showed up just a few times. This sequence joins TRBV20-1 and TRBJ1-6; 7 nucleotides match TRBD1. This CDR3 contains 14 residues. Germline V gives CDR1 DFQATT, CDR2 SNEGSKA (reference sequence). The V segment lost 3 bases and the J segment 7 bases; nucleotides outside the gene matches: 6. The CDR3 DNA sequence: TGCAGTGCTAGGGTGACAGGGAGAAATTCACCCCTCCACTTT. It yields the protein CSARVTGRNSPLHF.

The table lists this clonotype with many counts. The chain couples TRBV12-3 or TRBV12-4 to TRBJ2-3; TRBD2 might be the D (6 bases). The length of the CDR3 is 13 residues. Between the trimmed V and J ends, which lost 0 bases and 11 bases, there was a span of 12 bases. For the CDR3, the DNA is TGTGCCAGCAGTTTAGCGAGGCGGGATGGGCAGTATTTT. Protein product: CASSLARRDGQYF.

The chain couples TRBV19 to TRBJ1-1; possibly TRBD1 for D (6 bases). CDR3 length: 13 residues. Looked up from germline, CDR1 is LNHDA and CDR2 is SQIVND (reference sequence). Between the trimmed V and J ends, which lost 4 bases and 5 bases, there was a span of 11 bases. Here the CDR3 reads CASSTSGETEAFF. CDR3 in DNA: TGTGCCAGTAGTACCTCAGGGGAAACTGAAGCTTTCTTT.

The V gene is TRBV20-1, the J gene TRBJ2-1; maybe TRBD2 (5 bases). Between the trimmed V and J ends, which lost 1 base and 3 bases, there was a span of 13 bases. The germline V gene has CDR1 DFQATT and CDR2 SNEGSKA (reference sequence). The CDR3 sequence is 15 residues long. The chain's CDR3 is CSARASSSYYNEQFF. CDR3 nucleotides: TGCAGTGCTAGAGCCTCTAGCAGCTACTACAATGAGCAGTTCTTC.

The rearrangement joins TRBV4-1 to TRBJ1-2; 9 bases agree with TRBD1. CDR1 is MGHRA, CDR2 YSYEKL, per germline. The CDR3 consists of 14 residues. Unmatched junction bases numbered 5, after V lost 1 base and J lost 8 bases. CDR3 residues: CASSQAGQGSGYTF. DNA for the CDR3: TGCGCCAGCAGCCAAGCCGGACAGGGGAGCGGCTACACCTTC.

This clonotype was observed a few times. V usage is TRBV28 and J usage is TRBJ2-5, with 7 positions matching TRBD2. The CDR3 is 13 residues long. The V gene's germline CDR1 is MDHEN and CDR2 SYDVKM. J gave up 9 bases and V 6 bases, and 10 bases lay outside the gene matches. Here the CDR3 reads CASRPFLAVAQYF. CDR3 nucleotides: TGTGCCAGCAGGCCGTTTCTAGCGGTGGCCCAGTACTTC.

In its sample, this clonotype was seen a few times. This rearrangement joins TRBV20-1 to TRBJ2-2, with D unresolved. CDR3 length: 13 amino acids. Deletions cut 1 base from V and 4 bases from J, with 7 bases between. The germline V gene has CDR1 DFQATT and CDR2 SNEGSKA (reference sequence). The CDR3 DNA follows: TGCAGTGCTAGAGGGCAGTTCACCGGGGAGCTGTTTTTT. Its protein is CSARGQFTGELFF.

This clonotype was picked up many times. The genes are TRBV30 and TRBJ2-1; TRBD1 or TRBD2 may be the D gene (6 bases each). Germline loops: CDR1 GTSNPN, CDR2 SVGIG (reference sequence). The CDR3 contains 15 residues. V lost 1 base, J lost 1 base, and 11 bases lay in between. Written as DNA, the CDR3 is TGTGCCTGGAGTGGGGGGGCCCGATCCTACAATGAGCAGTTCTTC. The encoded protein is CAWSGGARSYNEQFF.

The CDR3 is CASSYPWGANTGELFF. The CDR3 DNA sequence: TGTGCCAGCAGTTACCCCTGGGGGGCGAACACCGGGGAGCTGTTTTTT. V is TRBV6-2 or TRBV6-3 and J is TRBJ2-2; a possible D gene is TRBD2 (6 bases). V was trimmed by 2 bases and J by 0 bases, leaving 10 bases between them. This CDR3 has 16 residues. Germline V lookup: CDR1 MNHEY, CDR2 SVGEGT.

This clonotype showed up many times. This chain uses TRBV5-1 with TRBJ2-1, with TRBD1 identical over 10 bases. This CDR3 is built from 16 residues. V shed 0 bases and J 6 bases; nucleotides not matched to a gene: 6. Germline lookup yields CDR1 SGHRS and CDR2 YFSETQ. The CDR3 sequence is CASSLAGTGVPNEQFF. The CDR3 nucleotides read TGCGCCAGCAGCTTGGCGGGGACAGGGGTCCCCAATGAGCAGTTCTTC.

This clonotype appeared many times. The chain couples TRBV20-1 to TRBJ1-5; D is undetermined. The germline gives CDR1 DFQATT, CDR2 SNEGSKA (reference sequence). The V end lost 3 bases, the J end lost 0 bases, and 9 bases lay between the germline ends. There are 14 residues in the CDR3. The CDR3: CSARSPYSNQPQHF. CDR3 bases: TGCAGTGCTAGGAGCCCATATAGCAATCAGCCCCAGCATTTT.

This clonotype has ten or more counts. The genes are TRBV15 and TRBJ1-1; perhaps TRBD1 as D (6 bases). This CDR3 is built from 16 residues. Looked up from germline, CDR1 is LNHNV and CDR2 is YYDKDF (reference sequence). Trimming removed 0 bases at V and 3 bases at J, with 14 bases between. This CDR3 is CATSRETGTLHTEAFF. As DNA, the CDR3 is TGTGCCACCAGCAGAGAAACAGGGACACTGCACACTGAAGCTTTCTTT.

This clonotype was counted ten times or more. The chain combines TRBV29-1 with TRBJ2-3, with D perhaps matching TRBD1 (6 bases). The V gene lost 7 bases and the J gene lost 0 bases, with 8 bases spanning the gap. Germline V gives CDR1 SQVTM, CDR2 ANQGSEA. The CDR3 is made up of 12 amino acids. The CDR3: CSAGQSTDTQYF. The CDR3 DNA follows: TGCAGCGCAGGACAGAGCACAGATACGCAGTATTTT.

In this sample, this clonotype turned up many times. The V and J genes are TRBV6-2 or TRBV6-3 and TRBJ2-7, with 10 bases matching TRBD2. The CDR3 length is 13 residues. Germline CDR1 MNHEY, CDR2 SVGEGT. Unmatched junction bases numbered 10, after V lost 7 bases and J lost 10 bases. The CDR3 loop reads CASTNGLAAYQYF. As DNA, the CDR3 is TGTGCCAGCACCAACGGACTAGCGGCTTATCAGTACTTC.

This clonotype came up many times. This chain uses TRBV12-5 with TRBJ2-2; TRBD2 might be the D (6 bases). Trimming stripped 10 bases from V and 0 bases from J, with 9 bases between. Germline loops: CDR1 LGHNT, CDR2 FRNRAP. This CDR3 spans 13 amino acids. Here the CDR3 reads CANGGANTGELFF. The DNA of the CDR3 is TGTGCTAATGGCGGGGCGAACACCGGGGAGCTGTTTTTT.

The V and J genes are TRBV7-9 and TRBJ1-1; 8 bases align to TRBD1. The CDR3 extends over 15 amino acids. With V trimmed by 2 bases and J by 4 bases, 6 bases remained unmatched. Germline V gives CDR1 SEHNR, CDR2 FQNEAQ (reference sequence). In DNA form, the CDR3 reads TGTGCCAGCAGCTTACTCGGGACAGGATCCACTGAAGCTTTCTTT. Amino acids: CASSLLGTGSTEAFF.

This chain connects TRBV5-5 to TRBJ2-1; 13 nucleotides agree with TRBD2. The junction had 8 bases not matched to a gene; V was cut back by 5 bases and J by 9 bases. CDR1 is SGHKS and CDR2 is YYEKEE in the germline V gene (reference sequence). The length of the CDR3 is 15 residues. CDR3 loop: CASSYAGTSGIEQFF. DNA of the CDR3: TGTGCCAGCAGTTATGCCGGGACTAGCGGGATTGAGCAGTTCTTC.

This clonotype has only one observation. In this CDR3 the conserved last residue, phenylalanine or tryptophan, is missing, so a read error is likely. V is TRBV19 and J is TRBJ1-1; D is possibly TRBD1 (6 bases). Germline V CDR1 and CDR2: LNHDA, SQIVND (reference sequence). V shed 7 bases and J shed 4 bases, with 10 bases lying between them. This CDR3 contains 12 residues. CDR3 loop: CASTRGPTEAFY. In DNA form, the CDR3 reads TGTGCCAGTACCCGGGGGCCCACTGAAGCTTTCTAT.

This clonotype has at least ten counts. The chain links TRBV5-1 to TRBJ2-3; D possibly corresponds to TRBD1 (5 bases). Trimming cost V 0 bases and J 2 bases, with 10 bases left between them. The germline V gene encodes CDR1 SGHRS and CDR2 YFSETQ. The CDR3 spans 15 residues. The CDR3 DNA is TGCGCCAGCAGCTTGGTGCGACAGAACACAGATACGCAGTATTTT. As protein: CASSLVRQNTDTQYF.

CDR3 amino acids: CSVVSGRGYEQYF. In DNA form, the CDR3 reads TGCAGCGTTGTGAGCGGGAGGGGCTACGAGCAGTACTTC. This chain uses TRBV29-1 with TRBJ2-7, with 10 nucleotides matching TRBD2. With 4 bases clipped from V and 3 bases from J, the junction kept 3 bases outside the gene matches. Germline CDR1 SQVTM, CDR2 ANQGSEA. This CDR3 comprises 13 residues.

V and J are TRBV4-2 and TRBJ2-7; D possibly corresponds to TRBD1 (6 bases). The CDR3 has 14 residues. Trimming shortened V by 1 base and J by 3 bases, and 10 bases separated the two germline ends. Germline lookup yields CDR1 LGHNA and CDR2 YNFKEQ. CDR3 in amino acids: CASSQGPQGYEQYF. CDR3 nucleotides: TGTGCCAGCAGCCAAGGTCCACAGGGCTACGAGCAGTACTTC.

This clonotype was seen ten or more times. The chain employs TRBV4-1 and TRBJ1-4, with D unresolved. This CDR3 spans 13 amino acids. Germline CDR1 is MGHRA and CDR2 is YSYEKL. V was pared by 1 base and J by 8 bases, with 8 bases between. CDR3 protein: CASSQVVGEKLFF. The CDR3 nucleotides are TGCGCCAGCAGCCAAGTCGTGGGGGAAAAACTGTTTTTT.

This clonotype was recorded at least ten times. In DNA form, the CDR3 reads TGCGCCAGCAGCTTGTCGCCCGATCGTGAAGCTTTCTTT. Protein: CASSLSPDREAFF. The chain couples TRBV5-1 to TRBJ1-1; no clear D gene. The CDR3 is 13 residues long. The V end lost 1 base, the J end lost 7 bases, and 11 bases lay between the germline ends. Germline V lookup: CDR1 SGHRS, CDR2 YFSETQ.

This clonotype was picked up a small number of times. Its ends do not fully match the called genes, so a read error is possible. The chain carries TRBV7-6 and TRBJ2-1, with D perhaps matching TRBD2 (6 bases). The length of the CDR3 is 17 residues. Looked up from germline, CDR1 is SGHVS and CDR2 is FNYEAQ. The CDR3 protein is CVSSLKGAGSSYNEQFF. The CDR3 DNA follows: TGTGTCAGCAGCTTAAAGGGAGCGGGTAGCTCCTACAATGAGCAGTTCTTC.

The CDR3 bases are TGCAGTGCTCCCGGGACTACTGCCTACAATGAGCAGTTCTTC. Amino acid sequence: CSAPGTTAYNEQFF. V gene TRBV20-1 combines with J gene TRBJ2-1; TRBD2 matches 7 bases. After removal of 5 bases from V and 2 bases from J, the junction contained 6 bases not matched to a gene. Germline CDR1 DFQATT, CDR2 SNEGSKA (reference sequence). There are 14 residues in the CDR3.

This clonotype was seen many times. The genes are TRBV12-3 or TRBV12-4 and TRBJ2-3; D may be TRBD1 (6 bases). There are 14 residues in the CDR3. Trimming left V 3 bases short and J 10 bases short, with 17 bases between. The CDR3 loop is CASSLRMGTIAQYF. For the CDR3, the DNA is TGTGCCAGCAGTTTGCGTATGGGGACAATCGCGCAGTATTTT.